This T cell receptor (beta chain) was retrieved from a study of response to subunit inactivated influenza vaccine. The study, taken as a whole, reports: Few additional T cells are recruited per seasonal influenza vaccination, authors suggested.

The CDR3 is 16 amino acids. V gave up 5 bases and J gave up 0 bases; unmatched junction bases: 8. The V gene's germline CDR1 is MDHEN and CDR2 SYDVKM. Only a few counts were recorded for this clonotype. Its antigen remains unknown. MiXCR, applied by TCRdb to the RT-PCR reads, yields one record per CDR3 protein. Of fewer than 750,000 distinct CDR3 sequences in the sample, 14% were seen once. The chain links TRBV28 to TRBJ2-5; 8 nucleotides align to TRBD2. This clonotype was obtained from a man aged 50-60 years who received an inactivated influenza vaccine. Sequenced here: PBMCs from blood, sampled 11 to 12 days after vaccination. The CDR3 nucleotides are TGTGCCAGCAGTGAGGTGCGGGAGGCTTACCAAGAGACCCAGTACTTC. As protein: CASSEVREAYQETQYF.